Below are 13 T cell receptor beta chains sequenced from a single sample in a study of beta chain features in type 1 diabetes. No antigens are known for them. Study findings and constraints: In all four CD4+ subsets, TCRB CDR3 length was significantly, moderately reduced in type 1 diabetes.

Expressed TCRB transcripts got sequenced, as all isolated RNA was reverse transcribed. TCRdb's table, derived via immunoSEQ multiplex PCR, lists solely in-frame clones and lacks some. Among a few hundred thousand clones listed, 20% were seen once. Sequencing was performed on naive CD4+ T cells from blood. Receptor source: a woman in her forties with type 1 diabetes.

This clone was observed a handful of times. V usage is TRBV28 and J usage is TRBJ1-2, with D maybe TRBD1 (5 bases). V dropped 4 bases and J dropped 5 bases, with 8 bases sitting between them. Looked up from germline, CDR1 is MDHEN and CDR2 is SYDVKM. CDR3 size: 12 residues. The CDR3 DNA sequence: TGTGCCAGCAGTTCACAGGAATATGGCTACACCTTC. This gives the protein CASSSQEYGYTF.

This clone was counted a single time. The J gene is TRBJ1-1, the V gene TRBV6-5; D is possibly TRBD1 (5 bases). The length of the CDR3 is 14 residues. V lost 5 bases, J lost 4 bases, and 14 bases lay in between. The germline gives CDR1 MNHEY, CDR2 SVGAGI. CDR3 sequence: CASSDQGSGTEAFF. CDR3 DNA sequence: TGTGCCAGCAGTGACCAGGGCTCGGGCACTGAAGCTTTCTTT.

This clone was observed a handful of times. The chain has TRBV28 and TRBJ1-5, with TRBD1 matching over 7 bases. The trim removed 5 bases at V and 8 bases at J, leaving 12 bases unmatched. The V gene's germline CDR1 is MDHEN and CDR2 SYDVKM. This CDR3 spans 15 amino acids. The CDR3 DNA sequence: TGTGCCAGCAGTCCCGGACAGGCCGGGCGGGAGCCCCAGCATTTT. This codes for CASSPGQAGREPQHF.

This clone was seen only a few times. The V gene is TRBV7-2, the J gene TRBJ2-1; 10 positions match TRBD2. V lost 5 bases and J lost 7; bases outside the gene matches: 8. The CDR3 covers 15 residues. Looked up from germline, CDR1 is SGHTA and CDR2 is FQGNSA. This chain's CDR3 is CASSQTSGVGNEQFF. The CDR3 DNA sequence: TGTGCCAGCAGCCAAACTAGCGGGGTAGGGAATGAGCAGTTCTTC.

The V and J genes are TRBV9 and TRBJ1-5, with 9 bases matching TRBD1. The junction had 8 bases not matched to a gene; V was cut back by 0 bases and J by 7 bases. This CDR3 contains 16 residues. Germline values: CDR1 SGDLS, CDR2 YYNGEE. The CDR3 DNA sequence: TGTGCCAGCAGCGTAGGTGAGGGACAGGGAGGGCAGCCCCAGCATTTT. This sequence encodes CASSVGEGQGGQPQHF.

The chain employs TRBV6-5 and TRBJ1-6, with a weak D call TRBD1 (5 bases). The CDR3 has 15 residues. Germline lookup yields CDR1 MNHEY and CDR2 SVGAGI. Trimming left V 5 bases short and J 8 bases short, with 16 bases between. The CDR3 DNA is TGTGCCAGCAGTCCACGGGAGGGGTCCCATTCACCCCTCCACTTT. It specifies CASSPREGSHSPLHF.

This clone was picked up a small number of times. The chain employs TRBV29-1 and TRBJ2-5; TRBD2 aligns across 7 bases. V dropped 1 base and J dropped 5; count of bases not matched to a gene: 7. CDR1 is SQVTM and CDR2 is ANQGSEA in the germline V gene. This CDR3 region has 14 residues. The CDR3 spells CSVEVGGRGETQYF. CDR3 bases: TGCAGCGTTGAAGTTGGCGGGAGAGGGGAGACCCAGTACTTC. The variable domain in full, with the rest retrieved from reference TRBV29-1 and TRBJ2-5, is SAVISQKPSRDICQRGTSLTIQCQVDSQVTMMFWYRQQPGQSLTLIATANQGSEATYESGFVIDKFPISRPNLTFSTLTVSNMSPEDSSIYLCSVEVGGRGETQYFGPGTRLLVL.

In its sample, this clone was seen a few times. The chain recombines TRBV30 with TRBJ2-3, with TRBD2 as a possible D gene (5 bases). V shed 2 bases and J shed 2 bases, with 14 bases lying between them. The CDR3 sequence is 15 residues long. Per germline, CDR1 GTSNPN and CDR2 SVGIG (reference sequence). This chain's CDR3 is CAWSKRQAFTDTQYF. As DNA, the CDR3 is TGTGCCTGGAGTAAGCGGCAGGCTTTCACAGATACGCAGTATTTT. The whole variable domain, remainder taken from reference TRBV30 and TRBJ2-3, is SQTIHQWPATLVQPVGSPLSLECTVEGTSNPNLYWYRQAAGRGLQLLFYSVGIGQISSEVPQNLSASRPQDRQFILSSKKLLLSDSGFYLCAWSKRQAFTDTQYFGPGTRLTVL.

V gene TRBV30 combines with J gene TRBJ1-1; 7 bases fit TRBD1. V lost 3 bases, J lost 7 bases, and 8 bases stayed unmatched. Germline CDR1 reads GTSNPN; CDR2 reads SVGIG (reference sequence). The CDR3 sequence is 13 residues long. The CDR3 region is CAWSRQGVDEAFF. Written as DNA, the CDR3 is TGTGCCTGGAGCAGACAGGGAGTGGATGAAGCTTTCTTT.

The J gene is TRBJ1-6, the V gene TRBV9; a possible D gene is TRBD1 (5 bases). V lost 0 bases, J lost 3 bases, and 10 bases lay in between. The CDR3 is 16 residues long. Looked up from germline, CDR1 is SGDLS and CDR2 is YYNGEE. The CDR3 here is CASSVGRDLYNSPLHF. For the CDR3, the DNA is TGTGCCAGCAGCGTAGGGCGGGACCTCTATAATTCACCCCTCCACTTT. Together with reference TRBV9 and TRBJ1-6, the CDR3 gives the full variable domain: DSGVTQTPKHLITATGQRVTLRCSPRSGDLSVYWYQQSLDQGLQFLIQYYNGEERAKGNILERFSAQQFPDLHSELNLSSLELGDSALYFCASSVGRDLYNSPLHFGNGTRLTVT.

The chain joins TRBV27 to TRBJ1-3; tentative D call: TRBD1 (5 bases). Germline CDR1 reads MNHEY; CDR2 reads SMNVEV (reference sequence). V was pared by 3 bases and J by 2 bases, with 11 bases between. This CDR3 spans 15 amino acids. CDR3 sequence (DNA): TGTGCCAGCAGTTTGGCCGGGGGAGCTGGAAACACCATATATTTT. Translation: CASSLAGGAGNTIYF.

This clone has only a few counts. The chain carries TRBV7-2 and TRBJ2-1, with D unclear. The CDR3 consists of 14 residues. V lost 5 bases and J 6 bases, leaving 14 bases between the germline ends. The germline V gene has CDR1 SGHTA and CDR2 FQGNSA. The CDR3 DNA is TGTGCCAGCAGCATAACAGACCCCGGCAATGAGCAGTTCTTC. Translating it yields CASSITDPGNEQFF.

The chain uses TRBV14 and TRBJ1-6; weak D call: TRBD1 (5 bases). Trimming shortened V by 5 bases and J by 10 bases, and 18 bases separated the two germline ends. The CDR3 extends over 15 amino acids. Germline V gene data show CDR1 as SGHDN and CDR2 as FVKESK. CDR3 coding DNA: TGTGCCAGCAGCTTCGGTGGAGGGGCAAGGTCACCCCTCCACTTT. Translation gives CASSFGGGARSPLHF.